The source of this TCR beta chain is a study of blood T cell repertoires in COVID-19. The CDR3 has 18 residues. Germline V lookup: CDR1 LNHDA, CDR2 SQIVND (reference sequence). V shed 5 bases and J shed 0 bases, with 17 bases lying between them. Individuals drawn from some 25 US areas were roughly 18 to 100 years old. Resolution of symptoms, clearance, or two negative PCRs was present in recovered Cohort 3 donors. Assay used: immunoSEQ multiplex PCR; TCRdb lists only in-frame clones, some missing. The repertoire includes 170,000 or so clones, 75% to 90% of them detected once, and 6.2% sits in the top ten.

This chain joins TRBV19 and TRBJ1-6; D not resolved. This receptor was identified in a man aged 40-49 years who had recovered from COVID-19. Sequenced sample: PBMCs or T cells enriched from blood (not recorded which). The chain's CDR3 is CASSRTLALSSYNSPLHF. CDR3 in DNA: TGTGCCAGTAGTCGAACGTTGGCCCTCAGCTCCTATAATTCACCCCTCCACTTT.